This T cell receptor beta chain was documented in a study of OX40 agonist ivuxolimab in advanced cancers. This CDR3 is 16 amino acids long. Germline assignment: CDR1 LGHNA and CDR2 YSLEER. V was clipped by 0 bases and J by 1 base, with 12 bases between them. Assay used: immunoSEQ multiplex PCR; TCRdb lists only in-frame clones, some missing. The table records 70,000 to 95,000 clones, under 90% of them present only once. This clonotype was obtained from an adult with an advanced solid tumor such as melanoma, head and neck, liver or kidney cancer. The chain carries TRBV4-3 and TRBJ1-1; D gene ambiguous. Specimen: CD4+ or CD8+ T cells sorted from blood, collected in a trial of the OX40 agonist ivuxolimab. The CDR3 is CASSQDSGGRNTEAFF. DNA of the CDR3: TGCGCCAGCAGCCAAGATAGTGGAGGGAGGAACACTGAAGCTTTCTTT.